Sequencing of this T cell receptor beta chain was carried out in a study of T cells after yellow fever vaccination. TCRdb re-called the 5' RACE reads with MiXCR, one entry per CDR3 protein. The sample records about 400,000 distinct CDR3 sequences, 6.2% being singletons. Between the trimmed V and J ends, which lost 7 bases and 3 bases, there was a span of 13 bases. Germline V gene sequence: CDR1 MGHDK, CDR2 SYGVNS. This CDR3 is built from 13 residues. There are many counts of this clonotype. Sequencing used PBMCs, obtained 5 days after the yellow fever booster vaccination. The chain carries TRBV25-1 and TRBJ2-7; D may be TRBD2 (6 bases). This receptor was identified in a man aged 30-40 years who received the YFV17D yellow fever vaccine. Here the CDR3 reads CASTSGLYYEQYF. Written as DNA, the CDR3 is TGTGCCAGCACATCGGGACTCTACTACGAGCAGTACTTC.